This T cell receptor beta chain came from a study of T cells in tumors after PD-1 blockade. Study-wide context: Excluded were patients with checkpoint blockade, immunosuppressants, or radiotherapy or other anti-cancer therapy within 4 weeks. Either cemiplimab 350 mg every 2 weeks or pembrolizumab 200 mg every 3 weeks was given. A subset received ongoing vismodegib 150 mg daily alongside anti-PD-1 therapy. On average, peripheral blood gave approximately 120,000 TCR templates and some 37,000 unique clonotypes.

The CDR3 is 14 residues long. V was pared by 5 bases and J by 4 bases, with 15 bases between. Germline V gives CDR1 SGHRS, CDR2 YFSETQ. Only in-frame clones appear in the TCRdb table, and some are missing; sequencing was by immunoSEQ multiplex PCR. Here the sample spans approximately 30,000 clones, approximately 73% being singletons. The J gene is TRBJ2-5, the V gene TRBV5-1, with D perhaps TRBD1 or TRBD2 (6 bases each). The input for sequencing was PBMCs, taken after anti-PD-1 treatment. The TCR originated in a human donor with basal cell carcinoma. The DNA of the CDR3 is TGCGCCAGCAGAACCACCGGAGGGGGAGAGACCCAGTACTTC. It yields the protein CASRTTGGGETQYF.